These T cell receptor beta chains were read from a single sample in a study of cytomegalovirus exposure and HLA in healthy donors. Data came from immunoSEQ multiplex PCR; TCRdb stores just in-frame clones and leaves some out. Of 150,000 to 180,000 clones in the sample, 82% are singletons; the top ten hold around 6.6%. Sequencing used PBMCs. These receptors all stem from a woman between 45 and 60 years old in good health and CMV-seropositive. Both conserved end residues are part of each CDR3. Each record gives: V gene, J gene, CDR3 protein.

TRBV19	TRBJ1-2	CASSKAGQGYGYTF
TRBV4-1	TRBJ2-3	CASSQGVSGGGTDTQYF
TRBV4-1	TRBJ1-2	CASSQDPQTGSYGYTF
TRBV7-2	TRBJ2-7	CASSLAAPGTGSEQYF
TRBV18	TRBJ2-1	CASSPVLAGGNEQFF
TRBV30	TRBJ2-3	CAWSVWSSEVDTQYF
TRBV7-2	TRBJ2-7	CASSLGTGYEQYF
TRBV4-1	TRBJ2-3	CASSQGLASDTQYF
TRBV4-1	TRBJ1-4	CASSQQTGDGANEKLFF
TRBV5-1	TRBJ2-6	CASSRTSGQGIPSGANVLTF
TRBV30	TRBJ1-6	CAWRTGLDSPLHF
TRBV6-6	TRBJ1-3	CASSDRVARDTIYF
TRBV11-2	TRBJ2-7	CASSPRQGPYEQYF
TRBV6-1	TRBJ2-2	CASVYEGGGTGELFF
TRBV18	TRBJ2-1	CASSPLGGGPLRSYNEQFF
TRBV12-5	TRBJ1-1	CASGLGQIEAFF
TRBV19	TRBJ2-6	CASSPTGPVLTF
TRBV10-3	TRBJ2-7	CAISAGGGHEQYF
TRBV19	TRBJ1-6	CASQIATGTLWNNSPLHF
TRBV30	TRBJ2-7	CAWSYGGLYEQYF
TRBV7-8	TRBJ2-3	CASSLGQVTDTQYF
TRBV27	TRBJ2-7	CASSLLAGQYEQYF
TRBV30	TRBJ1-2	CAWIRDRDGYTF
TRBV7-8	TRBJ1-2	CASSPSPKGTFGYTF
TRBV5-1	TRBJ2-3	CASSLGFRGARSADTQYF
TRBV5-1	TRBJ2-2	CASSFAASDTGELFF
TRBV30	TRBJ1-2	CAWLQQGPSYGYTF
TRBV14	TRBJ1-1	CASSLRTGEPEAFF
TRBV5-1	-	CASRRAGGSYEQYF
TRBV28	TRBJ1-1	CASSSHGQGDTEAFF
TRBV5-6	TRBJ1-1	CASSSGQGNVPEAFF
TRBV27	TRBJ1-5	CASSLWGGQPQHF
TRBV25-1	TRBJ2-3	CASSNRQGAADTQYF
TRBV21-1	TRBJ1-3	CASSREQGGNTIYF
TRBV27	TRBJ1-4	CASSKQGGYGEKLFF